This passage covers 14 T cell receptor beta chains from one sample sequenced in a study of Ad26.COV2.S vaccination and SARS-CoV-2 variants. TCRdb's copy holds only in-frame clones and misses some; the assay was immunoSEQ multiplex PCR. The sample records hundreds of thousands of clones, about 91% being singletons. This specimen was peripheral blood, taken after recovery from COVID-19. The receptor set was obtained from a human donor who had recovered from COVID-19.

This clone was picked up a small number of times. This chain connects TRBV2 to TRBJ2-2; D gene uncertain. The germline gives CDR1 SNHLY, CDR2 FYNNEI. Trimming removed 7 bases from V and 5 bases from J, with 14 bases in between. The CDR3 has 14 residues. The CDR3 DNA reads TGTGCCAGCACAGGCGTAAAAGGAACCGGGGAGCTGTTTTTT. Protein product: CASTGVKGTGELFF.

The chain recombines TRBV5-6 with TRBJ1-1; TRBD1 is a possible D gene (5 bases). CDR1 is SGHDT and CDR2 is YYEEEE in the germline V gene. The CDR3 is 16 amino acids. Between the trimmed V and J ends, which lost 3 bases and 0 bases, there was a span of 15 bases. CDR3 nucleotide sequence: TGTGCCAGCAGCTCGGACCCGGGGGGTCTGAACACTGAAGCTTTCTTT. Translation gives CASSSDPGGLNTEAFF.

The J gene is TRBJ2-5, the V gene TRBV27; D not resolved. V was trimmed by 2 bases and J by 2 bases, leaving 12 bases between them. This CDR3 has 15 amino acids. CDR1 and CDR2 (germline): MNHEY, SMNVEV (reference sequence). CDR3 nucleotide sequence: TGTGCCAGCAGTTTAGAATTGGGCAGTCAAGAGACCCAGTACTTC. This translates into CASSLELGSQETQYF.

This clone is a singleton in its sample. V and J are TRBV5-6 and TRBJ1-1; D is possibly TRBD1 (5 bases). This CDR3 spans 15 amino acids. Germline assignment: CDR1 SGHDT and CDR2 YYEEEE. Trimming removed 1 base at V and 7 bases at J, with 17 bases between. The CDR3 loop reads CASSLKLVRGFEAFF. CDR3 sequence (DNA): TGTGCCAGCAGCTTGAAACTGGTTAGGGGATTTGAAGCTTTCTTT.

A word on this clone: Other nucleotide sequences in the sample specify the same CDR3. This sequence joins TRBV27 and TRBJ2-7, with a tentative D call TRBD2 (6 bases). The V end lost 0 bases, the J end lost 7 bases, and 7 bases lay between the germline ends. Germline V gene data show CDR1 as MNHEY and CDR2 as SMNVEV (reference sequence). The CDR3 consists of 12 residues. CDR3 loop: CASSLSGGEQYF. CDR3 DNA: TGTGCCAGCAGTTTATCGGGGGGAGAGCAGTACTTC.

V and J are TRBV18 and TRBJ1-2; 7 nucleotides align to TRBD1. This CDR3 is 15 amino acids long. CDR1 KGHSH and CDR2 LQKENI come from the germline V gene. Losses at the gene ends were 5 bases for V and 11 bases for J; bases not matched to a gene: 17. The CDR3 loop is CASSAQQGPSIEYTF. The CDR3 coding sequence is TGTGCCAGCTCAGCCCAACAGGGGCCATCGATTGAATACACCTTC.

The gene calls are TRBV7-2 and TRBJ1-1, with no clear D. CDR1 is SGHTA and CDR2 is FQGNSA in the germline V gene. CDR3 length: 14 amino acids. V dropped 1 base and J dropped 4 bases, with 10 bases sitting between them. CDR3 loop: CASSLEVYVTEAFF. CDR3 coding DNA: TGTGCCAGCAGCTTAGAGGTCTATGTCACTGAAGCTTTCTTT.

Written as DNA, the CDR3 is TGTGCCAGCAGTAGCCAGGACACTGAAGCTTTCTTT. Protein: CASSSQDTEAFF. J is TRBJ1-1 and V is TRBV2; D unclear. The CDR3 sequence is 12 residues long. Deletions cut 5 bases from V and 3 bases from J, with 7 bases between. Per germline, CDR1 SNHLY and CDR2 FYNNEI.

The chain links TRBV2 to TRBJ2-4; 10 bases agree with TRBD1. V was pared by 5 bases and J by 8 bases, with 12 bases of the junction left unmatched. The CDR3 is made up of 16 amino acids. Looked up from germline, CDR1 is SNHLY and CDR2 is FYNNEI. CDR3 residues: CASSSPGTGDWYIQYF. DNA of the CDR3: TGTGCCAGCAGTTCCCCGGGGACAGGGGATTGGTACATTCAGTACTTC.

This clone was counted between two and nine times. The chain is built from TRBV9 and TRBJ1-4; TRBD1 agrees at 8 bases. The length of the CDR3 is 14 residues. CDR1 and CDR2 (germline): SGDLS, YYNGEE. The V gene end was trimmed by 0 bases and the J gene end by 7 bases; junction bases not matched to a gene: 2. This CDR3 is CASSVAGGGEKLFF. The CDR3 nucleotides are TGTGCCAGCAGCGTAGCAGGGGGCGGTGAAAAACTGTTTTTT.

The V and J genes are TRBV28 and TRBJ2-5; 8 nucleotides line up with TRBD1. V lost 10 bases to trimming and J lost 5 bases; unmatched junction nucleotides: 12. The CDR3 length is 14 residues. CDR1 is MDHEN and CDR2 is SYDVKM in the germline V gene. The CDR3 DNA reads TGTGCCATAGCGAGACAGGGGTCAGGGGAGACCCAGTACTTC. Translation: CAIARQGSGETQYF. Combining the CDR3 with reference TRBV28 and TRBJ2-5 gives the whole variable domain DVKVTQSSRYLVKRTGEKVFLECVQDMDHENMFWYRQDPGLGLRLIYFSYDVKMKEKGDIPEGYSVSREKKERFSLILESASTNQTSMYLCAIARQGSGETQYFGPGTRLLVL.

The chain couples TRBV19 to TRBJ2-1, with 7 bases that match TRBD2. The V gene's germline CDR1 is LNHDA and CDR2 SQIVND (reference sequence). The CDR3 covers 16 residues. V shed 6 bases and J 2 bases; nucleotides not matched to a gene: 10. The CDR3 nucleotides are TGTGCCAGTAGAAAAGGGAGGGGTCTTCCCTACAATGAGCAGTTCTTC. Amino acid sequence: CASRKGRGLPYNEQFF.

This chain links TRBV6-5 with TRBJ1-4; 7 bases fit TRBD1. Germline loops: CDR1 MNHEY, CDR2 SVGAGI. The CDR3 has 12 residues. V shed 8 bases and J 6 bases; nucleotides not matched to a gene: 3. CDR3 sequence (DNA): TGTGCCAGCGGGACAGCATATGAAAAACTGTTTTTT. Translation: CASGTAYEKLFF.

The chain carries TRBV7-6 and TRBJ1-3; D possibly corresponds to TRBD1 (5 bases). CDR1 SGHVS and CDR2 FNYEAQ come from the germline V gene. This CDR3 has 16 residues. V lost 2 bases, J lost 0 bases, and 11 bases lay in between. Here the CDR3 DNA reads TGTGCCAGCAGCTTAAATCGGGGGGGCTCTGGAAACACCATATATTTT. This translates into CASSLNRGGSGNTIYF. Using reference TRBV7-6 and TRBJ1-3 for the parts outside the CDR3, the full variable domain is GAGVSQSPRYKVTKRGQDVALRCDPISGHVSLYWYRQALGQGPEFLTYFNYEAQQDKSGLPNDRFSAERPEGSISTLTIQRTEQRDSAMYRCASSLNRGGSGNTIYFGEGSWLTVV.